The table lists the clone carrying this TCR beta chain with many counts. The antigen remains undetermined. TCRdb called the PCR reads again in MiXCR, with one record for every CDR3 protein. The sample yields some 320,000 distinct CDR3 sequences, 24% seen once. The sorting of naive CD8 T cells used the CD8+CD4-CCR7+CD45RA+ phenotype. The entry originates in a study of molecular identifiers for immune sequencing clone quantification. The CDR3 consists of 13 residues. V was cut by 5 bases and J by 0 bases, with 6 bases left in between. Germline V lookup: CDR1 SEHNR, CDR2 FQNEAQ (reference sequence). Study-wide points: Spiked Jurkat TCR RNA from one cell was reportedly detectable among fewer than 1.3 million naive cells.

The source of this sequence is a human donor in good health. Some libraries in this study had Jurkat cell RNA spiked in. Specimen: naive CD8+ T cells from blood, with Jurkat cell RNA spiked in. Subset of the sample: FACS-sorted CD8+CD4-CCR7+CD45RA+ naive T cells. The chain carries TRBV7-9 and TRBJ2-3; no clear D gene. CDR3 nucleotides: TGTGCCAGCAGCCATGACAGCACAGATACGCAGTATTTT. Amino acid sequence: CASSHDSTDTQYF.